This entry concerns a single T cell receptor beta chain. Method: immunoSEQ multiplex PCR; TCRdb's copy keeps in-frame clones and lacks some. The table has about 270,000 clones, roughly 93% seen once. The data were obtained in a study of blood T cell repertoires in COVID-19. Study background: Researchers got acute and convalescent COVID-19 samples from the United States, Italy and Spain.

The CDR3 has 15 amino acids. The V end was cut by 1 base, the J end by 0 bases, with 10 bases between. Germline V gene sequence: CDR1 LGHNA, CDR2 YSLEER. The sequence came from a woman aged 40 to 50 with acute COVID-19. The chain joins TRBV4-3 to TRBJ2-7, with D maybe TRBD1 (6 bases). Sequenced sample: PBMCs or T cells enriched from blood (not recorded which). The CDR3 region is CASSQVRGSSYEQYF. The CDR3 bases are TGCGCCAGCAGCCAAGTAAGGGGGAGCTCCTACGAGCAGTACTTC.